This T cell receptor beta chain was documented in a study of blood T cell repertoires in COVID-19. Study details: Both acute and convalescent COVID-19 samples were obtained from the United States, Italy and Spain. Sources were T cells, B-cell-depleted T cells, or PBMCs; the material itself was cDNA or gDNA.

The table came from immunoSEQ multiplex PCR; TCRdb's copy has only in-frame clones and leaves some out. The data show some 200,000 clones, around nine tenths seen once. The length of the CDR3 is 15 residues. CDR1 and CDR2 from the germline V gene are SGHTA and FQGTGA. V was shortened by 5 bases and J by 4 bases, with 12 bases between the two germline ends. The sequencing sample was made of peripheral blood. The V gene is TRBV7-3, the J gene TRBJ2-6; possibly TRBD1 for D (6 bases). The sequence was obtained from a young woman who had recovered from COVID-19. The CDR3 DNA follows: TGTGCCAGCAGCCCACAGGGTTCCGGGGCCAACGTCCTGACTTTC. Amino acid sequence: CASSPQGSGANVLTF.